A selection of T cell receptor beta chains follows, all from one sample in a study of cytomegalovirus exposure and HLA in healthy donors. The repertoire was sequenced with immunoSEQ multiplex PCR; TCRdb's copy has only in-frame clones and lacks some. Found here are fewer than 65,000 clones, approximately 76% of them singletons; the top ten hold about 5%. Sequences were obtained from PBMCs. Receptors originate from a man over 45 in good health and CMV-seronegative. CDR3s leave out the opening cysteine and the closing phenylalanine or tryptophan. D genes are given only for firm matches.

TRBJ1-3 | - | TRBV5-1 | ASSLGRSSGNTIY
TRBJ1-1 | - | TRBV30 | AWSPRGARTEAF
TRBJ1-5 | TRBD1 | TRBV7-8 | ASSPTTGGLDQPQH
TRBJ2-3 | TRBD2 | TRBV4-2 | ASSQDPGLAGGPVTTDTQY
TRBJ1-1 | TRBD1 | TRBV6-4 | ASSDTDRGTEAF
TRBJ1-1 | - | TRBV30 | AWNSPRDTEAF
TRBJ1-2 | TRBD1 | TRBV19 | ASSWQGGGYT
TRBJ1-5 | - | TRBV9 | ASSVGDKGQPQH
TRBJ2-1 | TRBD2 | TRBV5-1 | ASSLVGSGAYNEQF
TRBJ2-6 | TRBD1 | TRBV5-6 | ASNPGQILSGANVLT
TRBJ1-2 | - | TRBV9 | ASGGSGYT
TRBJ2-7 | - | TRBV19 | ASSIDGLREQY
TRBJ2-5 | TRBD2 | TRBV30 | AWSPGGQAQY
TRBJ2-7 | TRBD1 | TRBV4-1 | ASSQDTQTGGREQY
TRBJ1-5 | - | TRBV5-4 | ASSLSTSPNQPQH
TRBJ2-5 | - | TRBV2 | ASRPDRQETQY
TRBJ2-3 | TRBD2 | TRBV11-2 | ASSVRGAGWVDTQY
TRBJ1-5 | TRBD1 | TRBV30 | AWSPRSGGNYQPQH
TRBJ1-5 | - | TRBV19 | ASNNAGNSNQPQH
TRBJ2-7 | - | TRBV11-3 | ASSSGAYEQY
TRBJ2-1 | TRBD2 | TRBV7-8 | ASSRRGSGEIYNEQF
TRBJ2-2 | - | TRBV6-1 | ASSEGHMNTGELF
TRBJ2-7 | TRBD1 | TRBV4-2 | ASSTPGTGSYEQY
TRBJ2-2 | - | TRBV6-5 | ASRRGVETGELF
TRBJ1-1 | - | TRBV5-1 | ASSSIQGTAEAF
TRBJ1-2 | TRBD1 | TRBV5-8 | ASSLRTGPYGYT
TRBJ2-3 | TRBD1 | TRBV7-9 | ASSLVPGQGTDTQY
TRBJ2-7 | TRBD1 | TRBV7-2 | ASSSTGAIYEQY
TRBJ1-5 | TRBD1 | TRBV6-5 | ASSWTGADQPQH
TRBJ2-1 | - | TRBV30 | AWSTSSGDEQF
- | TRBD2 | TRBV25-1 | ASRGLAVYEQY
TRBJ2-6 | - | TRBV11-1 | ASSLSDRLPSGANVLT
TRBJ2-5 | TRBD2 | TRBV7-2 | ASSSPAYGGVQETQY
TRBJ2-5 | TRBD2 | TRBV11-3 | ASSFGGSGGRETQY
TRBJ1-2 | - | TRBV14 | ASSQVDSALYGYT
TRBJ1-1 | - | TRBV7-9 | ASSFTGYPEAF
- | TRBD1 | TRBV6-5 | ASSLQGVASYEQY
TRBJ1-1 | TRBD1 | TRBV7-9 | ASSAPGTGNTEAF
TRBJ1-1 | - | TRBV11-1 | ASSLERTANTEAF
TRBJ2-5 | - | TRBV7-2 | ASSQGGETQY
TRBJ1-5 | TRBD1 | TRBV4-2 | ASSQKGAQPQH
TRBJ2-3 | - | TRBV7-6 | ASSLAGGPSDTQY
TRBJ2-2 | TRBD2 | TRBV5-6 | ASSRLSGGFISNTGELF
TRBJ2-7 | - | TRBV6-5 | AIRDNVNEQY
TRBJ2-1 | TRBD1 | TRBV7-9 | ASRPGGWSYNEQF
TRBJ2-5 | TRBD1 | TRBV27 | ASSSYVDRGETQY